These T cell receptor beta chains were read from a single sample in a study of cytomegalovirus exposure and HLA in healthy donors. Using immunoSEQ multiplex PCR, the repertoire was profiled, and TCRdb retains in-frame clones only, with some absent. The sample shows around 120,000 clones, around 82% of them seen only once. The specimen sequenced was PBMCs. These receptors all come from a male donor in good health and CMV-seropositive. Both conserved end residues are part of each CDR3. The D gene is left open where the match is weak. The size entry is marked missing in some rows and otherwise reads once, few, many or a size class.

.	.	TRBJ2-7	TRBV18	CASSPPAGDYEQYF	TGTGCCAGCTCACCACCGGCAGGGGACTACGAGCAGTACTTC
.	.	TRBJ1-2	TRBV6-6	CASSYSIENGYTF	TGTGCCAGCAGTTACTCGATCGAGAATGGCTACACCTTC
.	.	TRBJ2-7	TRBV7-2	CASSSGVFRYEQYF	TGTGCCAGCAGCTCGGGGGTCTTCAGGTACGAGCAGTACTTC
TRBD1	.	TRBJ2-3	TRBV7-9	CASSLVLTGGADTQYF	TGTGCCAGCAGCTTAGTCTTGACAGGGGGGGCAGATACGCAGTATTTT
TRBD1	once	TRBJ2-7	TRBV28	CASSDVSGTGPYEQYF	TGTGCCAGCAGTGATGTCTCCGGGACAGGTCCCTACGAGCAGTACTTC
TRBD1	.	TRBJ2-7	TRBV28	CASSRTGWTYEQYF	TGTGCCAGCAGTCGGACAGGGTGGACCTACGAGCAGTACTTC
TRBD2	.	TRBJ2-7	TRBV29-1	CSAWGGEQYF	TGCAGCGCCTGGGGGGGCGAGCAGTACTTC
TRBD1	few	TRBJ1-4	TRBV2	CASSLEGAPNEKLFF	TGTGCCAGCAGTTTGGAGGGGGCCCCTAATGAAAAACTGTTTTTT
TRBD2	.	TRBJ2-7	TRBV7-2	CASSLFWAGGSYEQYF	TGTGCCAGCAGCTTATTTTGGGCGGGAGGGTCCTACGAGCAGTACTTC
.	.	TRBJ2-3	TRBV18	CASSPRRDTQYF	TGTGCCAGCTCCCCACGGAGGGATACGCAGTATTTT
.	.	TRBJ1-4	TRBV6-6	CASNLGVGEKLFF	TGTGCCAGCAACCTCGGGGTAGGGGAAAAACTGTTTTTT
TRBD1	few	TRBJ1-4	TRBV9	CASSVGRGPPTNEKLFF	TGTGCCAGCAGCGTAGGGAGGGGGCCCCCAACTAATGAAAAACTGTTTTTT
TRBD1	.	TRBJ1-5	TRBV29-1	CSVPSGGPQHF	TGCAGCGTCCCCTCAGGGGGCCCCCAGCATTTT
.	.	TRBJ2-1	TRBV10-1	CASSEGSGGGVTYNEQFF	TGCGCCAGCAGTGAAGGAAGCGGAGGGGGGGTTACCTACAATGAGCAGTTCTTC
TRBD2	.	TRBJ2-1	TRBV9	CASSVGGGSSYNEQFF	TGTGCCAGCAGCGTAGGAGGCGGGAGCTCCTACAATGAGCAGTTCTTC
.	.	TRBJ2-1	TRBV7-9	CASTEKGESLVNEQFF	TGTGCCAGCACCGAGAAGGGGGAGAGTTTGGTCAATGAGCAGTTCTTC
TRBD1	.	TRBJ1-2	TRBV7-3	CASSPSGPGQGIGGYTF	TGTGCCAGCAGCCCATCGGGTCCGGGACAGGGTATCGGTGGCTACACCTTC
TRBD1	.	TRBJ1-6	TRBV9	CASSARQGDSPLHF	TGTGCCAGCAGCGCCAGACAGGGGGATTCACCCCTCCACTTT
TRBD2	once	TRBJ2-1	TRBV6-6	CASSFLAGGSYNEQFF	TGTGCCAGCAGTTTTTTAGCGGGAGGTTCCTACAATGAGCAGTTCTTC
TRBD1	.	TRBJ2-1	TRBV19	CASSPDRGSFYNEQFF	TGTGCCAGTAGTCCCGACAGGGGCTCTTTTTACAATGAGCAGTTCTTC
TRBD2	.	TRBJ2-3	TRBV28	CASSTHGVAGGLDTQYF	TGTGCCAGCAGTACCCATGGGGTAGCGGGAGGGCTAGATACGCAGTATTTT
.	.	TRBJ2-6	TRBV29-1	CSVAEGANVLTF	TGCAGCGTTGCCGAGGGGGCCAACGTCCTGACTTTC
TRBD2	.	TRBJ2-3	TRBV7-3	CASSPHPWGLAERSTDTQYF	TGTGCCAGCAGCCCCCACCCATGGGGACTAGCGGAACGTAGCACAGATACGCAGTATTTT
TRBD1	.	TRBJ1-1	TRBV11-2	CASSRTTPTGVNTEAFF	TGTGCCAGCAGCCGGACTACCCCGACAGGGGTGAACACTGAAGCTTTCTTT
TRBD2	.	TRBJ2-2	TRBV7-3	CASSLIREGQGELFF	TGTGCCAGCAGCTTAATACGGGAGGGCCAGGGGGAGCTGTTTTTT
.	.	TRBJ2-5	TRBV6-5	CASWRAEETQYF	TGTGCCAGCTGGAGAGCGGAAGAGACCCAGTACTTC